Shown below are 32 T cell receptor beta chains from a single sample sequenced in a study of blood T cells in healthy people across ages. The authors ran a second PCR of roughly 6 to 12 cycles using a sample-barcoded 5' primer and a J-beta primer mix. TCRdb re-derived calls from the 5' RACE reads in MiXCR, one entry per CDR3 protein. The sample shows about 720,000 distinct CDR3 sequences, about 24% of them seen only once. Sequenced input: blood. The receptors stem from a man aged 65 to 79 in good health.

This chain uses TRBV12-3 or TRBV12-4 with TRBJ1-6; no clear D gene. The CDR3 loop spans 15 amino acids. The V end was cut by 7 bases, the J end by 5 bases, with 15 bases between. The CDR3 here is CASISGLWNNSPLHF. In DNA form, the CDR3 reads TGTGCCAGCATTTCGGGTCTTTGGAATAATTCACCCCTCCACTTT.

The chain employs TRBV10-3 and TRBJ2-3, with D possibly matching TRBD2 (6 bases). CDR1 ENHRY and CDR2 SYGVKD come from the germline V gene. V lost 7 bases and J lost 6, with 11 bases in between. This CDR3 is built from 12 residues. The CDR3 DNA is TGTGCCATCAAGGCTGGGGGGGATACGCAGTATTTT. It encodes CAIKAGGDTQYF.

The chain links TRBV5-1 to TRBJ1-4, with 8 bases matching TRBD1. Unmatched junction bases numbered 8, after V lost 4 bases and J lost 6 bases. There are 15 residues in the CDR3. The germline V gene has CDR1 SGHRS and CDR2 YFSETQ. CDR3 DNA: TGCGCCAGCAGCCCCGAGGACAGGGCCCATGAAAAACTGTTTTTT. This translates into CASSPEDRAHEKLFF.

The chain links TRBV10-3 to TRBJ2-7, with D possibly being TRBD2 (6 bases). Deletions cut 3 bases from V and 2 bases from J, with 11 bases between. Germline lookup yields CDR1 ENHRY and CDR2 SYGVKD. The CDR3 spans 14 residues. The CDR3 region has the DNA TGTGCCATCAGTGACAGTCGGGGGACCTACGAGCAGTACGTC. Residues: CAISDSRGTYEQYV.

In this sample, this clonotype turned up a few times. J is TRBJ1-6 and V is TRBV2; perhaps TRBD1 as D (5 bases). Trimming cost V 1 base and J 0 bases, with 7 bases left between them. Germline V gives CDR1 SNHLY, CDR2 FYNNEI. The CDR3 covers 16 residues. The DNA of the CDR3 is TGTGCCAGCAGTGAAGGACAGAGCTCCTATAATTCACCCCTCCACTTT. It yields the protein CASSEGQSSYNSPLHF.

This chain uses TRBV12-3 or TRBV12-4 with TRBJ1-4, with 7 bases fitting TRBD1. V dropped 7 bases and J dropped 8; count of bases not matched to a gene: 7. The CDR3 loop spans 13 amino acids. CDR3 loop: CASKLGQAEKLFF. Here the CDR3 DNA reads TGTGCCAGCAAACTCGGACAGGCCGAAAAACTGTTTTTT.

The chain links TRBV5-1 to TRBJ1-2; 7 bases are a match to TRBD1. The germline CDR1 and CDR2 sequences are SGHRS and YFSETQ. The CDR3 runs 15 residues. The ends lost 3 bases at V and 8 bases at J; junction bases unmatched: 13. The CDR3 sequence: CASSSAIDRVGGYTF. In nucleotides, the CDR3 is TGCGCCAGCAGCTCGGCCATCGACAGGGTAGGGGGCTACACCTTC.

This clonotype has a handful of counts. CDR3 bases: TGTGCCAGCAGCCGGCGGACAGGGGGGATCGGGGAGCTGTTTTTT. Protein product: CASSRRTGGIGELFF. The chain carries TRBV12-3 or TRBV12-4 and TRBJ2-2, with 10 bases fitting TRBD1. V was clipped by 6 bases and J by 7 bases; unmatched bases: 8. The CDR3 runs to 15 residues.

The chain links TRBV7-8 to TRBJ2-3; tentative D call: TRBD1 (5 bases). Germline values: CDR1 SGHVS, CDR2 FQNEAQ. There are 12 residues in the CDR3. V dropped 2 bases and J dropped 10 bases, with 10 bases sitting between them. The CDR3 sequence is CASSLLRVAQYF. The CDR3 DNA sequence: TGTGCCAGCAGCTTACTCAGGGTGGCGCAGTATTTT.

This clonotype was counted only a few times. The rearrangement uses TRBV6-2 or TRBV6-3 and TRBJ2-7; D perhaps matches TRBD2 (5 bases). Germline CDR1 reads MNHEY; CDR2 reads SVGEGT. Trimming cost V 0 bases and J 3 bases, with 15 bases left between them. CDR3 length: 16 amino acids. For the CDR3, the DNA is TGTGCCAGCAGTTACTCAGCAGGAGGCCTAGGCTACGAGCAGTACTTC. Its translation is CASSYSAGGLGYEQYF.

This clonotype was counted between two and nine times. The rearrangement joins TRBV29-1 to TRBJ1-2; D remains unclear. The length of the CDR3 is 13 residues. The ends were cut back, 3 bases at V and 3 bases at J, with 11 bases in the middle. Germline CDR1 and CDR2: SQVTM and ANQGSEA. The chain's CDR3 is CSVDVWGDYGYTF. Written as DNA, the CDR3 is TGCAGCGTTGATGTGTGGGGAGACTATGGCTACACCTTC.

V usage is TRBV29-1 and J usage is TRBJ1-1; tentative D call: TRBD1 (5 bases). Between the trimmed V and J ends, which lost 4 bases and 4 bases, there was a span of 13 bases. The CDR3 totals 13 residues. The germline gives CDR1 SQVTM, CDR2 ANQGSEA. The CDR3 is CSVGAGGGTEAFF. CDR3 bases: TGCAGCGTTGGGGCGGGGGGAGGCACTGAAGCTTTCTTT.

This clonotype was found many times. This sequence joins TRBV3-1 and TRBJ2-1; 10 positions agree with TRBD2. This CDR3 is 17 amino acids long. The ends lost 4 bases at V and 2 bases at J; junction bases unmatched: 8. Germline CDR1 LGHDT, CDR2 YNNKEL (reference sequence). CDR3 coding DNA: TGTGCCAGCAGCCCCCTAAAACTAGCGGGGACCTACAATGAGCAGTTCTTC. It yields the protein CASSPLKLAGTYNEQFF.

The chain combines TRBV6-5 with TRBJ2-3; possibly TRBD2 for D (6 bases). Deletions cut 11 bases from V and 8 bases from J, with 20 bases between. The germline V gene has CDR1 MNHEY and CDR2 SVGAGI. The CDR3 runs 13 residues. DNA for the CDR3: TGTGCCTCTAGGAAAGCGGGTTCGGGTACGCAGTATTTT. It translates to CASRKAGSGTQYF.

This clonotype was detected only a few times. The chain is built from TRBV7-2 and TRBJ2-5, with no clear D. V lost 5 bases to trimming and J lost 1 base, with 8 bases between them. Per the germline V gene, CDR1 is SGHTA and CDR2 is FQGNSA. CDR3 size: 13 residues. CDR3 sequence: CASSLQTQETQYF. CDR3 DNA sequence: TGTGCCAGCAGCCTACAGACCCAAGAGACCCAGTACTTC.

In DNA, the CDR3 is TGTGCCAGCAGCCCCAGACTGAGAGCCAAAAACATTCAGTACTTC. Translated, it gives CASSPRLRAKNIQYF. V is TRBV7-2 and J is TRBJ2-4, with no clear D. CDR1 SGHTA and CDR2 FQGNSA come from the germline V gene. Trimming shortened V by 5 bases and J by 0 bases, and 11 bases separated the two germline ends. The CDR3 has 15 amino acids. The whole variable domain, remainder taken from reference TRBV7-2 and TRBJ2-4, is GAGVSQSPSNKVTEKGKDVELRCDPISGHTALYWYRQSLGQGLEFLIYFQGNSAPDKSGLPSDRFSAERTGGSVSTLTIQRTQQEDSAVYLCASSPRLRAKNIQYFGAGTRLSVL.

This sequence joins TRBV4-1 and TRBJ2-1, with 8 bases identical to TRBD1. The CDR3 extends over 16 amino acids. V trimming: 0 bases; J trimming: 3 bases; junction bases outside the gene matches: 4. Looked up from germline, CDR1 is MGHRA and CDR2 is YSYEKL. Written as DNA, the CDR3 is TGCGCCAGCAGCCAAGAGACGGGACAGGTCTACAATGAGCAGTTCTTC. This gives the protein CASSQETGQVYNEQFF.

The table lists this clonotype with a few counts. The chain uses TRBV29-1 and TRBJ2-6, with D possibly being TRBD2 (7 bases). The CDR3 sequence is 15 residues long. The germline V gene has CDR1 SQVTM and CDR2 ANQGSEA. V lost 6 bases and J lost 2, with 14 bases in between. The CDR3 nucleotides are TGCAGCGTCCGCCCGGGGGGCGCTGGGGCCAACGTCCTGACTTTC. Its translation: CSVRPGGAGANVLTF.

A few counts support this clonotype. The V and J genes are TRBV12-3 or TRBV12-4 and TRBJ1-1; D unclear. The CDR3 sequence is 15 residues long. The ends were cut back, 8 bases at V and 2 bases at J, with 18 bases in the middle. The CDR3 region has the DNA TGTGCCAGCCAAGTCTATCAGGCTACCAACACTGAAGCTTTCTTT. It yields the protein CASQVYQATNTEAFF.

This clonotype showed up just a few times. J is TRBJ1-3 and V is TRBV4-3, with a tentative D call TRBD1 (5 bases). The CDR3 has 19 amino acids. CDR1 and CDR2 from the germline V gene are LGHNA and YSLEER. Trimming cost V 1 base and J 0 bases, with 19 bases left between them. CDR3 protein: CASSQGVGRDGDSGNTIYF. DNA of the CDR3: TGCGCCAGCAGCCAAGGGGTTGGCAGGGACGGGGACTCTGGAAACACCATATATTTT.

The chain recombines TRBV5-1 with TRBJ1-3; 7 positions agree with TRBD1. CDR3 length: 15 residues. Trimming removed 4 bases from V and 0 bases from J; junction bases left unmatched: 4. Germline CDR1 reads SGHRS; CDR2 reads YFSETQ. CDR3: CASSGGQSSGNTIYF. CDR3 in DNA: TGCGCCAGCAGCGGGGGACAGAGCTCTGGAAACACCATATATTTT.

The CDR3 DNA reads TGTGCCAGCAGCGCCAAGCCCCCTCAAGGAAACACCATATATTTT. It codes for CASSAKPPQGNTIYF. This sequence joins TRBV7-9 and TRBJ1-3, with D uncertain. Trimming stripped 5 bases from V and 4 bases from J, with 15 bases between. The germline V gene has CDR1 SEHNR and CDR2 FQNEAQ (reference sequence). CDR3 length: 15 residues.

Note on this clonotype: The conserved phenylalanine or tryptophan normally closing the CDR3 is absent here, so this likely arose from a read error. This sequence joins TRBV7-9 and TRBJ2-5; 8 nucleotides agree with TRBD2. The J call may be wrong; the DNA end is better matched by TRBJ2-1. This CDR3 spans 14 amino acids. Germline V gives CDR1 SEHNR, CDR2 FQNEAQ (reference sequence). The CDR3 spells CASSLFREGPEQFL. The CDR3 region has the DNA TGTGCCAGCAGCTTATTCCGGGAGGGCCCTGAGCAGTTCTTG.

Written as DNA, the CDR3 is TGCGCCAGCAGCCAGAGACGTTCGGGGTCTCCCTATGGCTACACCTTC. Its protein is CASSQRRSGSPYGYTF. The rearrangement joins TRBV4-3 to TRBJ1-2; D is uncertain. V was shortened by 3 bases and J by 4 bases, with 18 bases between the two germline ends. Germline V gene sequence: CDR1 LGHNA, CDR2 YSLEER. This CDR3 spans 16 amino acids.

This chain joins TRBV3-1 and TRBJ1-4, with a possible D match to TRBD1 (6 bases). The V end was cut by 4 bases, the J end by 8 bases, with 26 bases between. Germline V gene data show CDR1 as LGHDT and CDR2 as YNNKEL (reference sequence). This CDR3 spans 18 amino acids. The CDR3 DNA reads as TGTGCCAGCAGCCCTCTTCGACAGGAGGTGTTAATACAAGAAAAACTGTTTTTT. Translated, it gives CASSPLRQEVLIQEKLFF.

This clonotype was recorded a few times. The chain links TRBV6-6 to TRBJ1-1; D remains ambiguous. The CDR3 has 14 residues. Germline V gene lookup returns CDR1 MNHNY and CDR2 SVGAGI (reference sequence). The ends were cut back, 7 bases at V and 1 base at J, with 13 bases in the middle. CDR3 loop: CASKGLSENTEAFF. For the CDR3, the DNA is TGTGCCAGCAAAGGACTGTCTGAGAACACTGAAGCTTTCTTT.

As concerns this clonotype: Sequence at one end of the junction differs from germline and may be a read error. The chain has TRBV3-1 and TRBJ2-7; D is unresolved. Germline assignment: CDR1 LGHDT and CDR2 YNNKEL (reference sequence). This CDR3 contains 13 residues. CDR3 DNA: TGTGCCAGCAGCCAAGTGTCCTTACCCACGCCCGTTTTC. Translation gives CASSQVSLPTPVF.

This chain uses TRBV4-3 with TRBJ2-2, with D unclear. The V and J ends lost 0 bases and 0 bases respectively, with 8 bases between them. The CDR3 runs to 16 residues. Germline loops: CDR1 LGHNA, CDR2 YSLEER. The CDR3 bases are TGCGCCAGCAGCCAAGATCGGGCCGCGAACACCGGGGAGCTGTTTTTT. Translated: CASSQDRAANTGELFF.

The chain links TRBV7-8 to TRBJ2-7, with 9 bases matching TRBD2. The CDR3 consists of 14 residues. The V segment lost 4 bases and the J segment 3 bases; nucleotides outside the gene matches: 4. The germline gives CDR1 SGHVS, CDR2 FQNEAQ. CDR3 amino acids: CASSWTSAYYEQYF. The CDR3 coding sequence is TGTGCCAGCAGCTGGACTAGCGCCTACTACGAGCAGTACTTC.

This clonotype was counted only a few times. The rearrangement uses TRBV5-6 and TRBJ2-1; 12 bases map to TRBD2. The CDR3 length is 18 residues. The V segment lost 3 bases and the J segment 0 bases; nucleotides outside the gene matches: 7. CDR1 and CDR2 (germline): SGHDT, YYEEEE. The CDR3 coding sequence is TGTGCCAGCAGCTACCGGACTAGCGGGGCCCTCTCCTACAATGAGCAGTTCTTC. It translates to CASSYRTSGALSYNEQFF.

This CDR3 is CASSFGGQISGNTIYF. DNA for the CDR3: TGTGCCAGCAGCTTCGGGGGACAGATCTCTGGAAACACCATATATTTT. V usage is TRBV5-5 and J usage is TRBJ1-3; 7 nucleotides agree with TRBD1. Germline V gives CDR1 SGHKS, CDR2 YYEKEE (reference sequence). The CDR3 length is 16 residues. V lost 2 bases to trimming and J lost 0 bases; unmatched junction nucleotides: 5.

This clonotype was recorded at least ten times. V is TRBV7-9 and J is TRBJ2-2; D uncertain. Looked up from germline, CDR1 is SEHNR and CDR2 is FQNEAQ (reference sequence). The CDR3 spans 13 residues. V gave up 2 bases and J gave up 1 base, with 2 bases separating them. The CDR3 is CASSLLNTGELFF. CDR3 sequence (DNA): TGTGCCAGCAGCTTATTGAACACCGGGGAGCTGTTTTTT.